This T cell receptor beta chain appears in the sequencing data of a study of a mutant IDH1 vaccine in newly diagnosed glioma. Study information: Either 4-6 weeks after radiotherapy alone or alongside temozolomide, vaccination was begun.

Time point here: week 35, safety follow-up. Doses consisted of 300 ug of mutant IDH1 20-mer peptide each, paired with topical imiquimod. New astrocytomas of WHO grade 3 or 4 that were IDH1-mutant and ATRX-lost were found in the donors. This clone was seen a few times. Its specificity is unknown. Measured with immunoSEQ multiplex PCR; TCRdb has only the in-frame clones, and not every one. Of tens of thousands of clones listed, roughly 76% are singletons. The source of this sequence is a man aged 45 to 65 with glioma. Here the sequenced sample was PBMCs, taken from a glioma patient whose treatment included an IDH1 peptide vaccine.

CDR3 nucleotide sequence: TGTGCCAGCAGCTTGGGACGGATCATGAACACTGAAGCTTTCTTT. Amino acid sequence: CASSLGRIMNTEAFF. This chain links TRBV5-6 with TRBJ1-1; D uncertain. Germline V gene data show CDR1 as SGHDT and CDR2 as YYEEEE. This CDR3 spans 15 amino acids. V was cut by 0 bases and J by 0 bases, with 9 bases left in between.